The 10 T cell receptor beta chains presented below share a single source sample, sequenced in a study of blood T cells in healthy people across ages. Through a sample-barcoded 5' primer and a J-beta primer mix, a second PCR was run for roughly 6 to 11 cycles. TCRdb reanalysed the 5' RACE reads using MiXCR and keeps one entry per CDR3 protein. The top ten hold about 10% of the sample, which has fewer than 2,000,000 distinct CDR3 sequences, about 35% seen once. Sequenced material: blood. These receptors all come from a woman aged 25 to 39 in good health.

This clonotype was counted only a few times. Mismatch with germline at one junction end may stem from a read error. J is TRBJ2-5 and V is TRBV24-1; TRBD1 aligns across 7 bases. The J call is in doubt because the DNA end fits TRBJ2-7 better. CDR3 length: 13 residues. The germline gives CDR1 KGHDR, CDR2 SFDVKD. CDR3 loop: CTTGPTGTDEQYF. The CDR3 coding sequence is TGTACCACCGGCCCGACAGGGACGGACGAGCAGTACTTC.

The V call is TRBV9, the J call TRBJ2-2, with 10 bases aligning to TRBD1. Germline CDR1 SGDLS, CDR2 YYNGEE. The V and J ends lost 3 bases and 3 bases, in that order; junction bases with no gene match: 5. This CDR3 has 16 residues. The CDR3 nucleotides are TGTGCCAGCAGCGGGAGGGACAGGGGATACACCGGGGAGCTGTTTTTT. It specifies CASSGRDRGYTGELFF.

The chain couples TRBV4-1 to TRBJ2-3; 7 nucleotides agree with TRBD2. The V gene's germline CDR1 is MGHRA and CDR2 YSYEKL. The V gene end was trimmed by 0 bases and the J gene end by 8 bases; junction bases not matched to a gene: 2. The CDR3 covers 13 residues. This CDR3 is CASSQEERGTQYF. CDR3 sequence (DNA): TGCGCCAGCAGCCAAGAGGAGCGGGGTACGCAGTATTTT.

This chain uses TRBV9 with TRBJ2-7, with D hard to call. The CDR3 contains 14 residues. CDR1 and CDR2 from the germline V gene are SGDLS and YYNGEE. V shed 0 bases and J shed 2 bases, with 9 bases lying between them. The CDR3 DNA follows: TGTGCCAGCAGCGTAGGCGAACAAACCTACGAGCAGTACTTC. Its protein is CASSVGEQTYEQYF.

About this clonotype itself: The junction differs from germline at one of its ends, possibly a read error. The chain has TRBV6-5 and TRBJ1-2; the D is unclear. The CDR3 runs 12 residues. Germline lookup yields CDR1 MNHEY and CDR2 SVGAGI. This CDR3 reads CASTSPHYGYTF. Here the CDR3 DNA reads TGTGCCTCCACAAGTCCCCACTACGGCTACACCTTC.

The chain has TRBV20-1 and TRBJ2-5; a possible D gene is TRBD2 (6 bases). This CDR3 is 13 amino acids long. Germline V gene lookup returns CDR1 DFQATT and CDR2 SNEGSKA (reference sequence). Trimming took 6 bases from V and 5 from J, leaving 16 bases between them. CDR3 bases: TGCAGTGCCATATCTGGAGGGTTTGAGACCCAGTACTTC. This translates into CSAISGGFETQYF.

Here the CDR3 DNA reads TGCGCCAGCAGCTGGACGTCCGGACAGGGGCCGGACTGTGGCTACACCTTC. It is translated as CASSWTSGQGPDCGYTF. The V and J genes are TRBV5-1 and TRBJ1-2; TRBD1 matches at 9 bases. This CDR3 comprises 17 residues. Trimming took 3 bases from V and 7 from J; bases not matched to a gene: 16. Germline assignment: CDR1 SGHRS and CDR2 YFSETQ. Filled out from reference TRBV5-1 and TRBJ1-2, the complete variable domain reads KAGVTQTPRYLIKTRGQQVTLSCSPISGHRSVSWYQQTPGQGLQFLFEYFSETQRNKGNFPGRFSGRQFSNSRSEMNVSTLELGDSALYLCASSWTSGQGPDCGYTFGSGTRLTVV.

This chain links TRBV27 with TRBJ2-1; TRBD1 might be the D (5 bases). With the DNA end fitting TRBJ2-7 better, the J assignment may be wrong. Germline V gene data show CDR1 as MNHEY and CDR2 as SMNVEV (reference sequence). The CDR3 has 14 amino acids. CDR3 protein: CASSSMGPYNEQYF. DNA for the CDR3: TGTGCCAGCAGCTCAATGGGGCCCTACAATGAGCAGTACTTC.

This clonotype was detected many times. This chain connects TRBV29-1 to TRBJ2-1; a weak D match, TRBD2 (6 bases). This CDR3 region has 14 residues. The germline V gene encodes CDR1 SQVTM and CDR2 ANQGSEA. V gave up 1 base and J gave up 9 bases, with 16 bases separating them. The CDR3 sequence is CSVEANTQGGEQFF. The DNA for the CDR3 is TGCAGCGTTGAAGCTAATACTCAGGGAGGTGAGCAGTTCTTC.

The gene calls are TRBV20-1 and TRBJ2-3, with 9 bases matching TRBD2. The CDR3 length is 15 residues. The germline V gene has CDR1 DFQATT and CDR2 SNEGSKA (reference sequence). Trimming at V came to 6 bases and at J to 2 bases, leaving 9 bases not matched to a gene. DNA for the CDR3: TGCAGTGCCTTCCCTAGCGGGGAGGCCACAGATACGCAGTATTTT. This translates into CSAFPSGEATDTQYF.